This T cell receptor beta chain is drawn from a study of graft-versus-host responses after intestinal transplantation. Clones were sequenced by immunoSEQ multiplex PCR, and TCRdb holds only the in-frame ones, with some missing. The sample has some 150,000 clones; about 93% are singletons. Points on this clone: Its antigen is unidentified.

The sequence was collected from a human donor who received an intestinal transplant. The input for sequencing was unstimulated CD4+ T cells sorted from spleen or lymph node cells, taken before intestinal transplant.

Written as DNA, the CDR3 is TGTGCCAGCAGACCTCGACAGGGTAGGTCTGGGGCCAACGTCCTGACTTTC. This sequence encodes CASRPRQGRSGANVLTF. This chain uses TRBV28 with TRBJ2-6; 7 bases are shared with TRBD1. This CDR3 comprises 17 residues. V gave up 6 bases and J gave up 1 base; unmatched junction bases: 9. Per germline, CDR1 MDHEN and CDR2 SYDVKM.